This TCR beta chain stems from a study of CXCR3-negative and CXCR3-positive naive CD8 T cells. Study-level information: A total of 130 million or so TRB reads was generated, with about 1.5 +/- 0.3 million per library.

Among CD8+ T cells, naive ones were CD45RO-CCR7+CD27+CD95-. It was by 5' RACE with UMI labels that the TRB cDNA libraries were prepared. TCRdb re-analyzed the 5' RACE reads; it lists each CDR3 protein once, without DNA. The sample holds tens of thousands of distinct CDR3 sequences. Study-wide findings and caveats: In CXCR3-positive naive cells, the TRB CDR3s were more hydrophobic than in CXCR3-negative naive cells.

Of note for this clonotype: Its specificity is not known.

There are 15 residues in the CDR3. Germline loops: CDR1 SGDLS, CDR2 YYNGEE. This clonotype was sampled from a human donor in good health. Some clones in this sample may be carry-over from other donors' samples. The chain combines TRBV9 with TRBJ2-7; the D gene TCRdb calls, TRBD2, cannot be checked with no DNA. Sequencing was performed on naive CXCR3- CD8+ T cells from blood. Subset in this sample: CD45RO-CCR7+CD27+CD95- naive CD8+ T cells lacking CXCR3 (TNR3-). CDR3 region: CASSPKLADLVEQYF.